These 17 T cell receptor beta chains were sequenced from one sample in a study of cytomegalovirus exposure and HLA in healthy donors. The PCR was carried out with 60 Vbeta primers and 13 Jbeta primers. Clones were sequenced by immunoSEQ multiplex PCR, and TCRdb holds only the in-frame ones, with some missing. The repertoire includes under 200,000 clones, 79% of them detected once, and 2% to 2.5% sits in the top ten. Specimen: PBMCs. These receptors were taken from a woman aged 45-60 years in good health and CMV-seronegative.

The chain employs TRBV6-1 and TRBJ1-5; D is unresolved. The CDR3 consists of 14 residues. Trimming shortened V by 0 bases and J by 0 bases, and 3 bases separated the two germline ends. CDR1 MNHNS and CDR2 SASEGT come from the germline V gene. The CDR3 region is CASSEANSNQPQHF. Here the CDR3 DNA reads TGTGCCAGCAGTGAAGCTAATAGCAATCAGCCCCAGCATTTT.

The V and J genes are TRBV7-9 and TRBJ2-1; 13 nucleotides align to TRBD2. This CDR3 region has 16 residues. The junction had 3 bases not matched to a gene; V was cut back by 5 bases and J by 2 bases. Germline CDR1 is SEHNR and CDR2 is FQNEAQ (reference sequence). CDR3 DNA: TGTGCCAGCAGCCCGGGACTAGCGGGAACCTACAATGAGCAGTTCTTC. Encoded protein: CASSPGLAGTYNEQFF. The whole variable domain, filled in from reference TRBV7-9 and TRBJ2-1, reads DTGVSQNPRHKITKRGQNVTFRCDPISEHNRLYWYRQTLGQGPEFLTYFQNEAQLEKSRLLSDRFSAERPKGSFSTLEIQRTEQGDSAMYLCASSPGLAGTYNEQFFGPGTRLTVL.

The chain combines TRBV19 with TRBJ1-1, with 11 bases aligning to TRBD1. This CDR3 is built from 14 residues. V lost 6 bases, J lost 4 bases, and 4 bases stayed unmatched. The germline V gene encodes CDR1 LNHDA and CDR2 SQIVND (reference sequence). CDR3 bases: TGTGCCAGTAGGCACGGACAGGGGGCCACTGAAGCTTTCTTT. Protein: CASRHGQGATEAFF.

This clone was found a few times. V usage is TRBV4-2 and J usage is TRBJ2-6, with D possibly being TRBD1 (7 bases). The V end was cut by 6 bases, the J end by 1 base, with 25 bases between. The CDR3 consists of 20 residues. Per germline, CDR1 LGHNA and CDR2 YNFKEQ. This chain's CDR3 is CASSQTGGGTVRSGANVLTF. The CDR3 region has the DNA TGTGCCAGCAGTCAGACCGGAGGGGGCACAGTCAGATCTGGGGCCAACGTCCTGACTTTC.

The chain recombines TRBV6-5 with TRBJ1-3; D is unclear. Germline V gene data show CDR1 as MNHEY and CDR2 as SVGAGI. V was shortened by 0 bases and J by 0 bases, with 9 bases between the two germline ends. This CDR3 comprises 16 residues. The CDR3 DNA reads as TGTGCCAGCAGTTACTCGAGCCCGAGCTCTGGAAACACCATATATTTT. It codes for CASSYSSPSSGNTIYF.

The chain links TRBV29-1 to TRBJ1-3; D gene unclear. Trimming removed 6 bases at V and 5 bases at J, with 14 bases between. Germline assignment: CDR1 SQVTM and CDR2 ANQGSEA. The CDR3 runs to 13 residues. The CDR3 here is CSVLDTFRNTIYF. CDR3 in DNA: TGCAGCGTGCTCGACACTTTTCGAAACACCATATATTTT.

The CDR3 nucleotides are TGTGCCAGCAGCCATGCGGGACAGGGGGCTTACTATGGCTACACCTTC. The encoded protein is CASSHAGQGAYYGYTF. This chain links TRBV7-2 with TRBJ1-2; 12 bases fit TRBD1. The CDR3 spans 16 residues. V trimming: 5 bases; J trimming: 3 bases; junction bases outside the gene matches: 7. Per germline, CDR1 SGHTA and CDR2 FQGNSA. The full variable domain, in which reference TRBV7-2 and TRBJ1-2 provide the parts outside the CDR3, is GAGVSQSPSNKVTEKGKDVELRCDPISGHTALYWYRQSLGQGLEFLIYFQGNSAPDKSGLPSDRFSAERTGGSVSTLTIQRTQQEDSAVYLCASSHAGQGAYYGYTFGSGTRLTVV.

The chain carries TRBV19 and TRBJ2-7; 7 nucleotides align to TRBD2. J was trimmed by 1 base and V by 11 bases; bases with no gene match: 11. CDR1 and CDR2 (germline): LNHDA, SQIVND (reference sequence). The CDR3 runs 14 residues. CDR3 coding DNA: TGTGCCGGTACCGCAACGGGGGGTTCCTACGAGCAGTACTTC. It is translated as CAGTATGGSYEQYF.

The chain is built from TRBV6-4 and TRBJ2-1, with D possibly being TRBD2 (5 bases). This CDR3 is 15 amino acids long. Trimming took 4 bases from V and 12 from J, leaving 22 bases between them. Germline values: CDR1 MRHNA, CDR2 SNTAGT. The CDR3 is CASSAQSGSSVGQFF. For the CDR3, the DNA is TGTGCCAGCAGTGCCCAATCGGGATCCTCAGTGGGGCAGTTCTTC.

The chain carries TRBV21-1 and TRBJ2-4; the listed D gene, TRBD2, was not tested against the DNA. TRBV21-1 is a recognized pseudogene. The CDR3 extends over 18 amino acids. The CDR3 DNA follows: TGTGCCAGCAGCAACGGACTAGCGGGAGGGCCGAGGAAAAACATTCAGTACTTC. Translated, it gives CASSNGLAGGPRKNIQYF.

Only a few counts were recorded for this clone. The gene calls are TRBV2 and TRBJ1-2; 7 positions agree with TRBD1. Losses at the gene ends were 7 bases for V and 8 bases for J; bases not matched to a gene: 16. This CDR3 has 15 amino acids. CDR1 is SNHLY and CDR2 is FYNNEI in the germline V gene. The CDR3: CASTWGGQARRGYTF. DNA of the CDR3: TGTGCCAGCACCTGGGGAGGACAGGCCAGGAGGGGCTACACCTTC.

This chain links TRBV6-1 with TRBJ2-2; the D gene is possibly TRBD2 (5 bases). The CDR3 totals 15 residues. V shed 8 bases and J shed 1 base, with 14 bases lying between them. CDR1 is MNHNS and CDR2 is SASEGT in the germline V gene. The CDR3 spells CASPGPGRNTGELFF. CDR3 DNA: TGTGCCAGCCCCGGTCCGGGGAGGAACACCGGGGAGCTGTTTTTT.

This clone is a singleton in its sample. The CDR3 reads CASSTGGRYEQYF. For the CDR3, the DNA is TGTGCCAGTTCGACAGGGGGTCGATACGAGCAGTACTTC. The chain joins TRBV19 to TRBJ2-5, with 9 nucleotides matching TRBD1. The J call may not be correct, given that the DNA end is closer to TRBJ2-7. The germline CDR1 and CDR2 sequences are LNHDA and SQIVND (reference sequence). The CDR3 runs to 13 residues.

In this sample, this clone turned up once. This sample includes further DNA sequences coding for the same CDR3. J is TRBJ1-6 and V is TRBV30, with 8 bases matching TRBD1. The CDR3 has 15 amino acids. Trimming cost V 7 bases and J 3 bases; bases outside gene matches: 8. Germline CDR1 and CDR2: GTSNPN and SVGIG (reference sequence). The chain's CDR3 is CALRQGPLYNSPLHF. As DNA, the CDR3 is TGTGCCTTACGACAGGGGCCCCTCTATAATTCACCCCTCCACTTT.

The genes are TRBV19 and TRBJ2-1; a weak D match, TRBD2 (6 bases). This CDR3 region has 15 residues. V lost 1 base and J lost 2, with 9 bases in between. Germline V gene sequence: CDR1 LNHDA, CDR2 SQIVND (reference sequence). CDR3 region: CASSIVAVAYNEQFF. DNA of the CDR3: TGTGCCAGTAGTATAGTAGCGGTGGCCTACAATGAGCAGTTCTTC.

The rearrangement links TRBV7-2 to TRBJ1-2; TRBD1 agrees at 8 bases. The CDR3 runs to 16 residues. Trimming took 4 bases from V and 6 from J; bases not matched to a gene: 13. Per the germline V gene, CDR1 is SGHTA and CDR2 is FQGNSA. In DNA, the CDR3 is TGTGCCAGCAGCTACAGAGATCCGGGACAGGTGAATGGCTACACCTTC. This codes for CASSYRDPGQVNGYTF.

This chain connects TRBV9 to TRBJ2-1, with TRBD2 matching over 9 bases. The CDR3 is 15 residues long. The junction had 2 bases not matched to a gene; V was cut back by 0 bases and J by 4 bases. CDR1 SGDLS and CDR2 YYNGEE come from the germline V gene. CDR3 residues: CASSVGSGGYNEQFF. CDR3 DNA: TGTGCCAGCAGCGTAGGTAGCGGGGGTTACAATGAGCAGTTCTTC.